These T cell receptor beta chains were read from a single sample in a study of control samples from healthy donors and cancer patients. This table comes from immunoSEQ multiplex PCR, and its TCRdb copy is limited to in-frame clones, with some not included. The sample holds about 59,000 clones, 92% seen once. Sequencing input: PBMCs. The receptors shown here come from a man aged 35 to 55 with colorectal cancer. Each CDR3 is given with its conserved first and last residue. The D gene is left open where the match is weak. Not every row has a clone size; where given, it reads once, few, many or a size class.

D: NA
size: NA
length: 13
V: TRBV3-1/TRBV3-2
J: TRBJ1-5
CDR3: CASSQYSNQPQHF
DNA: TGTGCCAGCAGCCAATACAGCAATCAGCCCCAGCATTTT

D: NA
size: NA
length: 18
V: TRBV19
J: TRBJ1-2
CDR3: CASNGGGRTGRGGYGYTF
DNA: TGTGCCAGTAATGGCGGAGGCCGGACTGGACGAGGGGGGTATGGCTACACCTTC

D: TRBD1
size: NA
length: 12
V: TRBV7-6
J: TRBJ2-7
CDR3: CASTTGGYEQYF
DNA: TGTGCCAGTACGACAGGGGGCTACGAGCAGTACTTC

D: TRBD2
size: NA
length: 16
V: TRBV6-6
J: TRBJ2-5
CDR3: CASSFSTAAGVETQYF
DNA: TGTGCCAGCAGTTTTTCGACGGCGGCGGGGGTTGAGACCCAGTACTTC

D: TRBD1
size: NA
length: 13
V: TRBV6-1
J: TRBJ2-3
CDR3: CASSEGQGSTQYF
DNA: TGTGCCAGCAGTGAAGGACAGGGAAGTACGCAGTATTTT

D: NA
size: once
length: 13
V: TRBV10-1
J: TRBJ2-5
CDR3: CASSLYRVGTQYF
DNA: TGCGCCAGCAGCCTTTACAGGGTTGGGACCCAGTACTTC

D: TRBD1
size: NA
length: 14
V: TRBV27
J: TRBJ1-1
CDR3: CASAIQGMGTEAFF
DNA: TGTGCCAGCGCAATACAGGGGATGGGCACTGAAGCTTTCTTT

D: TRBD1
size: NA
length: 15
V: TRBV7-3
J: TRBJ1-1
CDR3: CASSAPGQGNTEAFF
DNA: TGTGCCAGCAGCGCGCCGGGACAGGGGAACACTGAAGCTTTCTTT

D: NA
size: NA
length: 14
V: TRBV19
J: TRBJ1-5
CDR3: CASSPRGRNQPQHF
DNA: TGTGCCAGTAGTCCCAGGGGCCGCAATCAGCCCCAGCATTTT

D: TRBD1
size: NA
length: 14
V: TRBV6-5
J: TRBJ2-7
CDR3: CASRSRDRDHEQYF
DNA: TGTGCCAGCAGGAGCCGGGACAGGGACCACGAGCAGTACTTC

D: NA
size: NA
length: 14
V: TRBV7-3
J: TRBJ1-1
CDR3: CASSLGGLRTEAFF
DNA: TGTGCCAGCAGCCTGGGGGGCCTTCGCACTGAAGCTTTCTTT

D: TRBD2
size: NA
length: 17
V: TRBV5-6
J: TRBJ2-3
CDR3: CASSFSGQRGRTDTQYF
DNA: TGTGCCAGCAGCTTTAGTGGCCAGCGGGGCCGCACAGATACGCAGTATTTT

D: NA
size: NA
length: 15
V: TRBV20-1
J: TRBJ2-5
CDR3: CSASTPQGSLETQYF
DNA: TGCAGTGCTAGTACCCCACAGGGATCGCTCGAGACCCAGTACTTC

D: TRBD1
size: NA
length: 14
V: TRBV4-1
J: TRBJ1-1
CDR3: CASTLTLQGGKAFF
DNA: TGCGCCAGCACCCTTACCCTACAGGGGGGTAAGGCTTTCTTT

D: TRBD1
size: NA
length: 16
V: TRBV5-1
J: TRBJ1-6
CDR3: CASSLTGQGANSPLHF
DNA: TGCGCCAGCAGCTTGACCGGACAGGGGGCCAATTCACCCCTCCACTTT

D: NA
size: NA
length: 14
V: TRBV4-3
J: TRBJ2-5
CDR3: CASSHAGSKETQYF
DNA: TGCGCCAGCAGCCACGCGGGCAGCAAAGAGACCCAGTACTTC

D: NA
size: NA
length: 16
V: TRBV5-1
J: TRBJ1-4
CDR3: CASSLGPQVYGEKLFF
DNA: TGCGCCAGCAGCTTGGGGCCTCAGGTCTACGGCGAAAAACTGTTTTTT

D: NA
size: NA
length: 13
V: TRBV5-6
J: TRBJ2-6
CDR3: CASTPFGANVLTF
DNA: TGTGCCAGCACCCCTTTTGGGGCCAACGTCCTGACTTTC

D: TRBD1
size: NA
length: 17
V: TRBV9
J: TRBJ1-3
CDR3: CASSGGGGVYSGNTIYF
DNA: TGTGCCAGCAGCGGTGGAGGGGGCGTTTACTCTGGAAACACCATATATTTT

D: NA
size: once
length: 16
V: TRBV6-5
J: TRBJ1-2
CDR3: CASSYRLLLGTSGYTF
DNA: TGTGCCAGCAGTTACCGCCTACTCCTTGGGACAAGTGGCTACACCTTC

D: NA
size: NA
length: 12
V: TRBV7-2
J: TRBJ1-1
CDR3: CASSLWLSEAFF
DNA: TGTGCCAGCAGCTTGTGGCTCAGTGAAGCTTTCTTT

D: TRBD1
size: NA
length: 16
V: TRBV4-1
J: TRBJ1-3
CDR3: CASSTRQGYSGNTIYF
DNA: TGCGCCAGCAGCACTCGACAGGGATACTCTGGAAACACCATATATTTT